This T cell receptor (beta chain) derives from a study of shared clonotypes between healthy human individuals. As defined, naive CD8 cells were CD45RO-negative and positively selected for CCR7, with terminally differentiated effector memory CD45RA+ cells excluded. Only in-frame clones appear in the TCRdb table, and some are missing; sequencing was by immunoSEQ multiplex PCR. The sample records about 1,900,000 clones, about 94% being singletons. V dropped 10 bases and J dropped 0; count of bases not matched to a gene: 5. Germline V lookup: CDR1 SNHLY, CDR2 FYNNEI. The CDR3 runs to 14 residues. The chain carries TRBV2 and TRBJ2-3; TRBD1 matches 9 bases. The sequence was collected from a man aged 18 to 35 in good health. The sample comprised naive CD8+ T cells sorted from blood. CDR3 region: CAIWTGASTDTQYF. DNA for the CDR3: TGTGCCATCTGGACAGGGGCCAGCACAGATACGCAGTATTTT. The full variable domain, rest sourced from reference TRBV2 and TRBJ2-3, is EPEVTQTPSHQVTQMGQEVILRCVPISNHLYFYWYRQILGQKVEFLVSFYNNEISEKSEIFDDQFSVERPDGSNFTLKIRSTKLEDSAMYFCAIWTGASTDTQYFGPGTRLTVL.